Listed here are 23 T cell receptor beta chains from one sample, sequenced in a study of blood T cell repertoires in COVID-19 (TCRdb year 2020). Libraries were made using the immunoSEQ multiplex PCR assay. Drawn from immuneACCESS, this table holds only the in-frame rearrangements with V and J called that TCRdb kept. Clones are partly lost; checked studies trace under half to an unresolved V gene and leave the rest unexplained. The sample table shows fewer than 350,000 clones, and around 90% are seen once. Roughly 5.3% of the sample is in the top ten clones. The sequencing sample was made of PBMCs or T cells enriched from blood (not recorded which). The receptors here all came from a man aged 55-75 years who had recovered from COVID-19.

The V call is TRBV5-1, the J call TRBJ2-5; 9 bases map to TRBD2. Germline V lookup: CDR1 SGHRS, CDR2 YFSETQ. With V trimmed by 4 bases and J by 1 base, 8 bases remained unmatched. The CDR3 length is 16 residues. CDR3 sequence: CASSRGGSGGQETQYF. Here the CDR3 DNA reads TGCGCCAGCAGCAGGGGAGGTAGCGGGGGCCAAGAGACCCAGTACTTC.

The chain combines TRBV11-2 with TRBJ1-2; weak D call: TRBD1 (6 bases). Germline CDR1 and CDR2: SGHAT and FQNNGV. This CDR3 has 14 residues. V was pared by 7 bases and J by 4 bases, with 16 bases between. The CDR3: CASTQLGAGYGYTF. In DNA form, the CDR3 reads TGTGCCAGCACCCAACTGGGGGCGGGCTATGGCTACACCTTC.

This clone was recorded a few times. This chain uses TRBV30 with TRBJ2-1; a possible D gene is TRBD2 (6 bases). Looked up from germline, CDR1 is GTSNPN and CDR2 is SVGIG (reference sequence). The germline V and J ends were trimmed by 5 bases and 4 bases, with 15 bases remaining between them. There are 14 residues in the CDR3. CDR3 protein: CAWGRDFGYNEQFF. In DNA form, the CDR3 reads TGTGCCTGGGGCCGGGACTTCGGATACAATGAGCAGTTCTTC. The full variable domain, in which reference TRBV30 and TRBJ2-1 provide the parts outside the CDR3, is SQTIHQWPATLVQPVGSPLSLECTVEGTSNPNLYWYRQAAGRGLQLLFYSVGIGQISSEVPQNLSASRPQDRQFILSSKKLLLSDSGFYLCAWGRDFGYNEQFFGPGTRLTVL.

This clone was seen once. CDR3 loop: CAISEIALVTGELFF. CDR3 sequence (DNA): TGTGCCATCAGTGAAATAGCGCTCGTAACCGGGGAGCTGTTTTTT. The genes are TRBV10-3 and TRBJ2-2; perhaps TRBD2 as D (5 bases). CDR3 length: 15 residues. Trimming stripped 3 bases from V and 5 bases from J, with 13 bases between. The germline gives CDR1 ENHRY, CDR2 SYGVKD.

The chain recombines TRBV5-8 with TRBJ1-1; TRBD1 is a possible D gene (5 bases). The CDR3 extends over 13 amino acids. Germline V CDR1 and CDR2: SGHTS, YDEGEE. V lost 4 bases and J 1 base, leaving 8 bases between the germline ends. CDR3 in amino acids: CASSPQGNTEAFF. DNA for the CDR3: TGTGCCAGCAGCCCGCAGGGGAACACTGAAGCTTTCTTT.

This rearrangement joins TRBV18 to TRBJ1-5; D unclear. The CDR3 covers 20 residues. V dropped 1 base and J dropped 3 bases, with 25 bases sitting between them. Germline assignment: CDR1 KGHSH and CDR2 LQKENI. CDR3 sequence reads: CASSPLGGPLGPGTNQPQHF. CDR3 sequence (DNA): TGTGCCAGCTCACCACTGGGAGGGCCGCTAGGGCCGGGAACCAATCAGCCCCAGCATTTT.

This clone appeared once. The chain has TRBV7-2 and TRBJ2-7, with D possibly being TRBD1 (6 bases). Trimming took 5 bases from V and 2 from J, leaving 10 bases between them. This CDR3 spans 13 amino acids. The germline gives CDR1 SGHTA, CDR2 FQGNSA. CDR3 coding DNA: TGTGCCAGCAGCATCGGACAGACCTACGAGCAGTACTTC. Its protein product is CASSIGQTYEQYF.

The chain joins TRBV28 to TRBJ1-5, with D tentatively TRBD1 (5 bases). The CDR3 covers 16 residues. Trimming pared 2 bases from V and 3 bases from J, leaving 14 bases between. Germline assignment: CDR1 MDHEN and CDR2 SYDVKM. The DNA for the CDR3 is TGTGCCAGCAGTTTACCCCTGGCAGGGCCCAATCAGCCCCAGCATTTT. Translating gives CASSLPLAGPNQPQHF.

As to this clone: A read error may produce the germline difference seen at one junction end. The rearrangement joins TRBV28 to TRBJ2-5, with TRBD2 as a possible D gene (5 bases). CDR1 is MDHEN, CDR2 SYDVKM, per germline. The CDR3 is 14 residues long. The CDR3 region is CASSISLAQEAQYF. The CDR3 nucleotides are TGTGCCAGCAGTATTAGCCTAGCCCAAGAGGCCCAGTACTTC.

The chain carries TRBV7-2 and TRBJ2-1; D is unresolved. The CDR3 is 14 amino acids. The V end was cut by 3 bases, the J end by 10 bases, with 16 bases between. The germline V gene encodes CDR1 SGHTA and CDR2 FQGNSA. The CDR3 DNA sequence: TGTGCCAGCAGCTTTTCTTTTTCGGGTGGGGAGCAGTTCTTC. It translates to CASSFSFSGGEQFF.

The chain recombines TRBV9 with TRBJ2-1, with 7 bases identical to TRBD2. Losses at the gene ends were 0 bases for V and 0 bases for J; bases not matched to a gene: 9. CDR3 length equals 18 residues. Germline values: CDR1 SGDLS, CDR2 YYNGEE. The CDR3 here is CASSVVRGGGHSYNEQFF. DNA of the CDR3: TGTGCCAGCAGCGTAGTGCGGGGCGGGGGTCACTCCTACAATGAGCAGTTCTTC.

This clone appeared once. This rearrangement joins TRBV29-1 to TRBJ1-2; D is ambiguous. From germline, CDR1 is SQVTM and CDR2 ANQGSEA. CDR3 size: 12 residues. Trimming shortened V by 4 bases and J by 4 bases, and 10 bases separated the two germline ends. CDR3 in DNA: TGCAGCGTTGTTCCCTATTCCTATGGCTACACCTTC. It is translated as CSVVPYSYGYTF. Together with reference TRBV29-1 and TRBJ1-2, the CDR3 gives the full variable domain: SAVISQKPSRDICQRGTSLTIQCQVDSQVTMMFWYRQQPGQSLTLIATANQGSEATYESGFVIDKFPISRPNLTFSTLTVSNMSPEDSSIYLCSVVPYSYGYTFGSGTRLTVV.

The CDR3 nucleotides read TGTGCCAGCAGTTTGTGGGCAGGGGGCCTTCGTAACACTGAAGCTTTCTTT. Amino acids: CASSLWAGGLRNTEAFF. The chain recombines TRBV28 with TRBJ1-1; 8 bases are a match to TRBD1. Germline trimming cut 3 bases from V and 2 bases from J; bases unmatched to any gene: 11. The germline gives CDR1 MDHEN, CDR2 SYDVKM. This CDR3 is 17 amino acids long.

The chain carries TRBV28 and TRBJ2-1; D is perhaps TRBD2 (6 bases). The CDR3 length is 14 residues. Trimming took 5 bases from V and 4 from J, leaving 12 bases between them. Germline CDR1 MDHEN, CDR2 SYDVKM. DNA of the CDR3: TGTGCCAGCAGTCCCGCTGGACTATACAATGAGCAGTTCTTC. Its translation is CASSPAGLYNEQFF.

This rearrangement joins TRBV6-5 to TRBJ1-1; D gene unclear. The germline gives CDR1 MNHEY, CDR2 SVGAGI. Between the trimmed V and J ends, which lost 2 bases and 1 base, there was a span of 11 bases. The CDR3 length is 15 residues. This chain's CDR3 is CASSYLGRANTEAFF. The CDR3 DNA follows: TGTGCCAGCAGTTACCTAGGGAGAGCGAACACTGAAGCTTTCTTT.

The chain employs TRBV9 and TRBJ1-4; D is unresolved. Trimming shortened V by 1 base and J by 6 bases, and 13 bases separated the two germline ends. Germline V lookup: CDR1 SGDLS, CDR2 YYNGEE. This CDR3 is 15 amino acids long. CDR3: CASSVRGSLDEKLFF. The CDR3 DNA reads as TGTGCCAGCAGCGTACGGGGTTCCCTAGATGAAAAACTGTTTTTT.

Only a few counts were recorded for this clone. The rearrangement joins TRBV3-1 (or the pseudogene TRBV3-2) to TRBJ2-7; possibly TRBD1 for D (5 bases). Trimming left V 0 bases short and J 4 bases short, with 13 bases between. Germline CDR1 reads LGHDT; CDR2 reads YNNKEL (reference sequence). CDR3 length equals 15 residues. The chain's CDR3 is CASSQEMGQPYEQYF. CDR3 bases: TGTGCCAGCAGCCAAGAAATGGGGCAGCCGTACGAGCAGTACTTC.

V usage is TRBV4-1 and J usage is TRBJ2-1; 8 bases map to TRBD2. Per germline, CDR1 MGHRA and CDR2 YSYEKL. V was pared by 3 bases and J by 7 bases, with 17 bases of the junction left unmatched. CDR3 length equals 18 residues. The CDR3, as DNA: TGCGCCAGCAGCCAGTGGGTCGGGGGGGGCGCGGGAGAGAATGAGCAGTTCTTC. As protein: CASSQWVGGGAGENEQFF.

J is TRBJ1-2 and V is TRBV10-3; D gene uncertain. CDR1 is ENHRY, CDR2 SYGVKD, per germline. The V gene lost 3 bases and the J gene lost 4 bases, with 15 bases spanning the gap. The CDR3 is 15 residues long. CDR3 DNA: TGTGCCATCAGTGAAGGCCAGGTCGGTGGCTATGGCTACACCTTC. It yields the protein CAISEGQVGGYGYTF.

The chain couples TRBV4-1 to TRBJ2-7; 10 bases line up with TRBD1. V shed 4 bases and J 6 bases; nucleotides not matched to a gene: 9. The germline V gene has CDR1 MGHRA and CDR2 YSYEKL. CDR3 size: 15 residues. CDR3 residues: CASSPPPDRGSEQYF. The CDR3 DNA reads TGCGCCAGCAGCCCCCCGCCGGACAGGGGGAGCGAGCAGTACTTC.

This sequence joins TRBV28 and TRBJ2-5; tentatively, D is TRBD2 (7 bases). Germline V lookup: CDR1 MDHEN, CDR2 SYDVKM. The V and J ends lost 6 bases and 4 bases respectively, with 18 bases between them. This CDR3 spans 15 amino acids. The DNA for the CDR3 is TGTGCCAGCAGCTTTTCTGGGGCGGGGGCAGAGACCCAGTACTTC. This translates into CASSFSGAGAETQYF.

This rearrangement joins TRBV10-3 to TRBJ2-5; the match to TRBD1 covers 8 bases. Germline assignment: CDR1 ENHRY and CDR2 SYGVKD. The CDR3 covers 13 residues. Unmatched junction bases numbered 3, after V lost 2 bases and J lost 7 bases. The chain's CDR3 is CAISEGQGGTQYF. The CDR3 DNA reads TGTGCCATCAGTGAGGGACAGGGAGGGACCCAGTACTTC.

The V and J genes are TRBV28 and TRBJ1-1; D call uncertain. Trimming left V 5 bases short and J 6 bases short, with 13 bases between. The CDR3 sequence is 13 residues long. Germline V CDR1 and CDR2: MDHEN, SYDVKM. In DNA form, the CDR3 reads TGTGCCAGCAGTCCCGGGGAGGGCCCTGAAGCTTTCTTT. Its translation is CASSPGEGPEAFF.